This TCR beta chain is from a study of blood T cell repertoires in COVID-19. Study-level background: COVID-19 samples from acute and convalescent phases originated in the United States, Italy and Spain. From T cells, B-cell-depleted T cells, or PBMCs came the material, which was cDNA or gDNA.

The junction had 14 bases not matched to a gene; V was cut back by 4 bases and J by 9 bases. The CDR3 is 17 amino acids. Germline CDR1 and CDR2: KGHSH and LQKENI. In the source study's methods: Reference gene primer amplification yielded estimated nucleated cell counts. The repertoire was sequenced with immunoSEQ multiplex PCR; TCRdb's copy has only in-frame clones and lacks some. V and J calls and clone size are those listed in that table; D and trimming were worked out from the DNA. This table has about 72,000 clones, approximately 82% appearing once. This clone appeared a single time. The TCR originated in an elderly woman with acute or convalescent COVID-19. V gene TRBV18 combines with J gene TRBJ1-6, with 8 bases aligning to TRBD1. Sequencing used peripheral blood. CDR3 in DNA: TGTGCCAGCTCACGACTAGGAGGGGGACAGGTATTTTCACCCCTCCACTTT. The encoded protein is CASSRLGGGQVFSPLHF.